The next 12 T cell receptor beta chains were all read from a single sample in a study of T cell responses to AZD1222 COVID-19 vaccine. TCRdb keeps only in-frame clones here, not all; method: immunoSEQ multiplex PCR. The data contain 65,000 to 70,000 clones, over 65% of them singletons. Specimen: peripheral blood, collected 28 days after the second AZD1222 dose. These receptors all come from an adult who received the AZD1222 COVID-19 vaccine.

This chain connects TRBV10-3 to TRBJ1-2; no definite D call. V was clipped by 2 bases and J by 8 bases, with 18 bases between them. CDR1 and CDR2 (germline): ENHRY, SYGVKD. This CDR3 is built from 15 residues. CDR3 protein: CAISEGRQPILGYTF. DNA of the CDR3: TGTGCCATCAGTGAGGGACGGCAGCCCATACTCGGCTACACCTTC.

The chain's CDR3 is CASSLGDRGRSGYTF. The CDR3 DNA reads as TGTGCCAGCAGTTTGGGGGACAGGGGCAGAAGTGGCTACACCTTC. The rearrangement uses TRBV27 and TRBJ1-2; TRBD1 matches at 10 bases. In germline, CDR1 is MNHEY, CDR2 SMNVEV (reference sequence). The CDR3 consists of 15 residues. V trimming: 3 bases; J trimming: 7 bases; junction bases outside the gene matches: 8.

This chain joins TRBV10-3 and TRBJ1-3; the D is unclear. V lost 3 bases, J lost 4 bases, and 13 bases lay in between. This CDR3 has 15 residues. Germline V CDR1 and CDR2: ENHRY, SYGVKD. The DNA of the CDR3 is TGTGCCATCAGTGACCAACAACTCCCCGGAAACACCATATATTTT. Translated, it gives CAISDQQLPGNTIYF.

This clone was detected only once. The chain is built from TRBV5-4 and TRBJ2-3, with 10 bases aligning to TRBD2. The germline CDR1 and CDR2 sequences are SGHNT and YYREEE (reference sequence). V lost 0 bases to trimming and J lost 4 bases; unmatched junction nucleotides: 5. The CDR3 spans 16 residues. CDR3 bases: TGTGCCAGCAGCTTGGAAAGCGGGAGGGCGGCAGATACGCAGTATTTT. It encodes CASSLESGRAADTQYF.

The CDR3 DNA follows: TGCGCCAGCAGCCCTACAGGAAGCACAGATACGCAGTATTTT. It encodes CASSPTGSTDTQYF. V gene TRBV5-1 combines with J gene TRBJ2-3; tentatively, D is TRBD1 (5 bases). Germline lookup yields CDR1 SGHRS and CDR2 YFSETQ. This CDR3 comprises 14 residues. V was clipped by 4 bases and J by 0 bases, with 9 bases between them.

The count of this clone is one. The rearrangement joins TRBV5-4 to TRBJ2-7; 8 positions match TRBD1. After removal of 4 bases from V and 5 bases from J, the junction contained 23 bases not matched to a gene. This CDR3 region has 19 residues. Germline V lookup: CDR1 SGHNT, CDR2 YYREEE (reference sequence). CDR3 loop: CASSPWGVLGQGGFNEQYF. Here the CDR3 DNA reads TGTGCCAGCAGCCCCTGGGGGGTTCTCGGACAGGGCGGATTCAACGAGCAGTACTTC.

CDR3 in DNA: TGTGCCAGCAGTTATCAGGGACTAGCGGGTTACGAGCAGTACTTC. It translates to CASSYQGLAGYEQYF. The chain links TRBV6-5 to TRBJ2-7, with 12 bases matching TRBD2. Unmatched junction bases numbered 4, after V lost 3 bases and J lost 4 bases. Germline CDR1 and CDR2: MNHEY and SVGAGI. The CDR3 runs 15 residues.

V is TRBV5-1 and J is TRBJ1-1; D remains ambiguous. This CDR3 region has 13 residues. The germline CDR1 and CDR2 sequences are SGHRS and YFSETQ. V was clipped by 5 bases and J by 1 base, with 9 bases between them. This CDR3 reads CASREPQNTEAFF. The CDR3 DNA sequence: TGCGCCAGCAGAGAGCCTCAGAACACTGAAGCTTTCTTT. The whole variable domain, remainder taken from reference TRBV5-1 and TRBJ1-1, is KAGVTQTPRYLIKTRGQQVTLSCSPISGHRSVSWYQQTPGQGLQFLFEYFSETQRNKGNFPGRFSGRQFSNSRSEMNVSTLELGDSALYLCASREPQNTEAFFGQGTRLTVV.

This clone appeared once. This rearrangement joins TRBV11-3 to TRBJ2-1; D uncertain. This CDR3 comprises 12 residues. V lost 1 base and J 10 bases, leaving 8 bases between the germline ends. Germline values: CDR1 SGHNT, CDR2 YENEEA. The CDR3 DNA reads as TGTGCCAGCAGCTTAGGGCAGATGGAGCAGTTCTTC. This gives the protein CASSLGQMEQFF.

A word on this clone: The CDR3 carries no conserved terminal phenylalanine or tryptophan, so it likely arises from a read error. No DNA is shown, since the ends of the CDR3 on it are uncertain; the CDR3 is the one TCRdb lists. The gene calls are TRBV4-1 and TRBJ1-2. The germline gives CDR1 MGHRA, CDR2 YSYEKL. A total of 12 residues make up the CDR3, ends included. The CDR3 loop reads CASSQGEIREAA.

The rearrangement uses TRBV28 and TRBJ1-6; weak D call: TRBD1 (6 bases). The CDR3 runs 16 residues. Germline CDR1 is MDHEN and CDR2 is SYDVKM. V gave up 4 bases and J gave up 0 bases, with 10 bases separating them. In DNA, the CDR3 is TGTGCCAGCAGTTCGTTGGACAGCTCCTATAATTCACCCCTCCACTTT. Its translation: CASSSLDSSYNSPLHF.

The chain links TRBV7-8 to TRBJ2-1; D may be TRBD2 (6 bases). V was pared by 0 bases and J by 3 bases, with 12 bases between. This CDR3 contains 16 residues. Germline assignment: CDR1 SGHVS and CDR2 FQNEAQ. Here the CDR3 DNA reads TGTGCCAGCAGCTTAGCGCTTGGGGGGAACTACAATGAGCAGTTCTTC. It specifies CASSLALGGNYNEQFF.